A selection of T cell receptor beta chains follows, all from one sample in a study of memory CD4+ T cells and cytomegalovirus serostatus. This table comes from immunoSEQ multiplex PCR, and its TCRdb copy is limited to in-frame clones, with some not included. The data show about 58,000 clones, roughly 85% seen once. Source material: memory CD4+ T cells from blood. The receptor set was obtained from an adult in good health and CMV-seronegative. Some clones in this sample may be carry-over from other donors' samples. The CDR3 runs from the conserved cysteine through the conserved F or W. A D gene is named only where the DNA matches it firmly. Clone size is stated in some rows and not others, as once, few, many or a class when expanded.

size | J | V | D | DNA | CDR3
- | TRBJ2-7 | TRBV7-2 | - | TGTGCCAGCAGCCGTGGGACGGGCTACGAGCAGTACTTC | CASSRGTGYEQYF
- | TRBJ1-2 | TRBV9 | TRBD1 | TGTGCCAGCAGTCGACAGGGAGGGAACTATGGCTACACCTTC | CASSRQGGNYGYTF
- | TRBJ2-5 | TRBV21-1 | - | TGTGCCAGCAGCAAACCCCAGGGTTTCCAAGAGACCCAGTACTTC | CASSKPQGFQETQYF
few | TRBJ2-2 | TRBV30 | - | TGTGCCTGGACCATACTAGGTGGAGGGGAGCTGTTTTTT | CAWTILGGGELFF
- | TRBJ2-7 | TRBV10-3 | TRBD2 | TGTGCCATCACTCGCTCGGGGGGGGCCTACGAGCAGTACTTC | CAITRSGGAYEQYF
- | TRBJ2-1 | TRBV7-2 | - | TGTGCCAGCAGCCCGTCCAGAGGTTGGGAGCAGTTCTTC | CASSPSRGWEQFF
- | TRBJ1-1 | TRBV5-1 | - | TGCGCCAGCAGCCAGGACGGCAGGAACACTGAAGCTTTCTTT | CASSQDGRNTEAFF
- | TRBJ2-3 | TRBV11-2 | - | TGTGCCAGCAGCTCCCTAGGCACAGATACGCAGTATTTT | CASSSLGTDTQYF
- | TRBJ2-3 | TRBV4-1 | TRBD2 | TGCGCCAGCAGCCAAGAACTAGCGGGAGCTCCAGATACGCAGTATTTT | CASSQELAGAPDTQYF
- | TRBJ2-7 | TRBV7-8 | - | TGTGCCAGCACCGCCCGGTACAGGGCTGAGGAGCAGTACTTC | CASTARYRAEEQYF
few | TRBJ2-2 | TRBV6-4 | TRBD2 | TGTGCCAGCAGTGAAACCCTAGCGGGAGCTACGAACACCGGGGAGCTGTTTTTT | CASSETLAGATNTGELFF